This T cell receptor beta chain is drawn from a study of blood T cell repertoires in COVID-19 (dated by TCRdb to 2018 to 2020). Background on the whole study: Samples from collaborators originated in the United States, Italy and Spain and spanned both the acute and convalescent phases of COVID-19. The material from the prospective study consisted of cDNA or gDNA derived from T cells, B-cell-depleted T cells, or PBMCs. The dataset comprised deeply sampled blood TCRbeta repertoires from subjects exposed to, actively infected with, or recovered from COVID-19. The repertoires were released in a freely available public database meant as a resource for research on the immune response to SARS-CoV-2. Samples came from the ongoing ImmuneRACE study (first 160 participants) plus 1,254 subjects from 6 global collaborators. Sample metadata almost always included a de-identified subject ID, COVID-19 status, age in years and sex. HLA class I and class II types, where available, came from metadata supplied by the sample provider rather than from assay-based typing.

One collaborating source in Seattle enrolled patients during active infection and followed them longitudinally through the course of disease. Collaborating institutions collected whole blood in K2EDTA tubes following their own protocols. For TCRbeta analysis, collaborators shipped samples as frozen whole blood, isolated PBMCs, or DNA extracted from either of those sample types. Here is what the overall study found, with its caveats: The amount of clinical and demographic metadata varied by source and participant and was provided uncurated.

From the cysteine through the phenylalanine, the CDR3 covers 15 amino acids. Only the CDR3 part of the read is kept: 45 bases, read in frame from the first base. The germline V gene yields SGHTA for CDR1 and FQGNSA for CDR2. V is clipped by 3 bases and J by 6 bases, and the sequence between their germline boundaries is 16 bases long. Points on this clone: Its antigen specificity is not known. No base quality information exists; no much larger clone differs at one position.

TCRbeta CDR3 regions were amplified from genomic DNA by means of the immunoSEQ Assay, a bias-controlled multiplex PCR. On the authors' methods: The number of nucleated cells in each sample was estimated by amplification of reference gene primers within the assay. To quantify the absolute abundance of each unique TCRbeta CDR3 rearrangement, sequence reads were collapsed and filtered. For each sample, productive Simpson clonality was calculated by taking the square root of Simpson's diversity index across productive rearrangements. TCRdb retrieved this table from immuneACCESS and kept in-frame rearrangements only. Not all clones are present; in checked studies, unresolved V genes account for under half, and no reason is known for the remainder. V and J calls and clone size are those listed in that table; D and trimming were worked out from the DNA. The sample records about 500,000 clones, 80% to 90% of which are singletons. The biggest ten clones account for around 0.95% of the sample.

Recombination connected TRBV7-2 to TRBJ2-3, with a tentative D gene TRBD1 over 7 matching bases. Source material: peripheral blood. The TCR comes from a man younger than 35 with COVID-19, enrolled during active disease. The DNA sequence is given as TGTGCCAGCAGCTTCGGACAGGCTGGGAGGGATACGCAGTATTTT. This translates into CASSFGQAGRDTQYF. Reference TRBV7-2 and TRBJ2-3 proteins supply the regions before and after the CDR3; the full variable domain is: GAGVSQSPSNKVTEKGKDVELRCDPISGHTALYWYRQSLGQGLEFLIYFQGNSAPDKSGLPSDRFSAERTGGSVSTLTIQRTQQEDSAVYLCASSFGQAGRDTQYFGPGTRLTVL.